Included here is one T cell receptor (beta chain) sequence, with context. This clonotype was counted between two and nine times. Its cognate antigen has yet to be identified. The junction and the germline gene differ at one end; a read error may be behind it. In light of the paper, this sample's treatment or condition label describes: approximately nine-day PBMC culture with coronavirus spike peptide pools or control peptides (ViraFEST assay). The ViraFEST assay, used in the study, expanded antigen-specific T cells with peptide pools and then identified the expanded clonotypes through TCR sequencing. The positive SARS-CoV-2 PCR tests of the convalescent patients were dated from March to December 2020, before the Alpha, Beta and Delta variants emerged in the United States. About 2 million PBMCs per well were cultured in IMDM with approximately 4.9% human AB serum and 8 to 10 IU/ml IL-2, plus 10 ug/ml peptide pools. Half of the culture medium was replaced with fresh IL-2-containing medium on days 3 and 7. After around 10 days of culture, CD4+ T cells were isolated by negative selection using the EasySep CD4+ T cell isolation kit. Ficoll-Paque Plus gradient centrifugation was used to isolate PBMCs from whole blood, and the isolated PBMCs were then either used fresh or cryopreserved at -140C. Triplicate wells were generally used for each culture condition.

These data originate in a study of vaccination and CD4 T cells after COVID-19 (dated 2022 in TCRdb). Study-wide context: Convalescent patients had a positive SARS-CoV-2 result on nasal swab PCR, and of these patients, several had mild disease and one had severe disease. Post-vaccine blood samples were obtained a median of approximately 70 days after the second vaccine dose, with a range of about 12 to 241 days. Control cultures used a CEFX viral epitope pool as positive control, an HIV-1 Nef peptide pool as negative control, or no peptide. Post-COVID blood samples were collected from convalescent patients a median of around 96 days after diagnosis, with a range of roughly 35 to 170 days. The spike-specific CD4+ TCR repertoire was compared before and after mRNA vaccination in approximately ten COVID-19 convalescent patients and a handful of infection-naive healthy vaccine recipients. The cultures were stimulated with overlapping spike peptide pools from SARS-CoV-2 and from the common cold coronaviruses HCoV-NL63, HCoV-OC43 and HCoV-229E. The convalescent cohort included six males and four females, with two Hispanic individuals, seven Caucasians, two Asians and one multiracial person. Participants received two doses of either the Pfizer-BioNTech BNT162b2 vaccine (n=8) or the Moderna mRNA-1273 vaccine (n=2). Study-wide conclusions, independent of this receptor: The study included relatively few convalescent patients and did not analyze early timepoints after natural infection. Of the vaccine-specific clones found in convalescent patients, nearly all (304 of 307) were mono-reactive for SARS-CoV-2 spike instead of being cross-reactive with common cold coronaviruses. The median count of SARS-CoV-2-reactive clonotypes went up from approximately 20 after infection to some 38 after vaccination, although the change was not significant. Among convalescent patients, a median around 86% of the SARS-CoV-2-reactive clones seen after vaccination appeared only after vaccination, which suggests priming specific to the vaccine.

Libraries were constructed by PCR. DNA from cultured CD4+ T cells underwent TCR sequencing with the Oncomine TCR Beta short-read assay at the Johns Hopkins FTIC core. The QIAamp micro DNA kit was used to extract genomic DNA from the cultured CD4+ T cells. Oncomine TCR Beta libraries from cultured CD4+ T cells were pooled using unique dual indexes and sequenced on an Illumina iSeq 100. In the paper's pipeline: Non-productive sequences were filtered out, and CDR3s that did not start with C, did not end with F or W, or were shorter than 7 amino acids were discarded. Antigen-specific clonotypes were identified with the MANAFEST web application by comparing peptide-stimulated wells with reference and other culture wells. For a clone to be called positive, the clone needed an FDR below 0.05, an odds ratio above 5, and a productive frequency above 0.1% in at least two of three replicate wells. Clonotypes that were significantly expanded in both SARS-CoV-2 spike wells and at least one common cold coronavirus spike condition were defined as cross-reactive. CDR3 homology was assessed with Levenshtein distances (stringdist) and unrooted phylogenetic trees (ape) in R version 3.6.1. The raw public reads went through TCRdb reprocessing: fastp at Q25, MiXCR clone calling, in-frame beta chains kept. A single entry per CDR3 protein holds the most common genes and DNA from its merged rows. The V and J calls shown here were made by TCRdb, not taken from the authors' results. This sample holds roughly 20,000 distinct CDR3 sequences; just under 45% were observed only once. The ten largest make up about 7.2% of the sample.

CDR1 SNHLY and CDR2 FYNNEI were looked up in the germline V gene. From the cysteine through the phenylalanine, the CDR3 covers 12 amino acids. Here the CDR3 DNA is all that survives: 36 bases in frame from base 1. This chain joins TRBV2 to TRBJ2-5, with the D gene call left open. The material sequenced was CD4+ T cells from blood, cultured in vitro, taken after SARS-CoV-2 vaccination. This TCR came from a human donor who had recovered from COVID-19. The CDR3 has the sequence CASSPSQETQYF. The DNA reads TGTGCCAGCAGTCCTTCTCAAGAGACTCAGTACTTC.